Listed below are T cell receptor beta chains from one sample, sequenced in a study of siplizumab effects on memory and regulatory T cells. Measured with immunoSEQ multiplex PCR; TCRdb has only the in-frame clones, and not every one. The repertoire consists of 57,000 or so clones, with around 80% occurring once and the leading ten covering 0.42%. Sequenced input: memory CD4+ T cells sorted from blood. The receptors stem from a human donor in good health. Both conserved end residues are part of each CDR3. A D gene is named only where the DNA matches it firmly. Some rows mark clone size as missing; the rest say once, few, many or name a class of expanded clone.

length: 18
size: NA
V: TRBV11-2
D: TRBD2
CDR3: CASSSPPGTSGGNNEQFF

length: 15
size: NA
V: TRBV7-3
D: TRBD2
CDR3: CASSRDYTSTDTQYF

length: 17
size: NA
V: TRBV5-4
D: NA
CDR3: CASSFGSGGLSNYGYTF

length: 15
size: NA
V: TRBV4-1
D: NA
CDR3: CASSQDVGAGNTIYF

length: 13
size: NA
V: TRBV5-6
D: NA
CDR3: CASSFGVRDIQYF

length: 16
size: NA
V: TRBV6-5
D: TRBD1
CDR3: CASSYPQGARTGELFF

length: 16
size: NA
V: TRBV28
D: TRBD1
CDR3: CASSPDRGQRNQPQHF

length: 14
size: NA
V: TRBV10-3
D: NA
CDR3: CAISDAQGTDTQYF

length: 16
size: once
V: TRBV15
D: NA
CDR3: CATPGRRKAPDQPQHF

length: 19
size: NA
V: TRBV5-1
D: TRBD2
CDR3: CASSLEASGGITTYNEQFF

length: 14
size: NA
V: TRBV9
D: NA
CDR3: CASSAGSGQTGYTF

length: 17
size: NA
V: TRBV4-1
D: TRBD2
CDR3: CASSPNPGLAGGGEQFF

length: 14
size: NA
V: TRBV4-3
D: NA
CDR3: CASSQDRVGSPLHF

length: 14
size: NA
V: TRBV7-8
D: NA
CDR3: CASSSEEVNEKLFF

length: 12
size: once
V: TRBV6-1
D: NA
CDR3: CASSERQGELFF

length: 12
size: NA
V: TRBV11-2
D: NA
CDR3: CASSSSLDTQYF

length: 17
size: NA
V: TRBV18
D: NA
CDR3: CASSPTAGALSGNTIYF

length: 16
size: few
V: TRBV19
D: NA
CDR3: CASSIGLRLQYNEQFF

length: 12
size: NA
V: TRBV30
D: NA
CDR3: CAWGRTNEKLFF

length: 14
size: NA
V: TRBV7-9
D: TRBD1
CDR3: CASSPRTGRSGYTF

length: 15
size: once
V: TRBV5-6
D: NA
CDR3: CASSLAQGPASEQFF

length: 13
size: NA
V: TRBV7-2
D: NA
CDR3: CASSPGTGNEQFF

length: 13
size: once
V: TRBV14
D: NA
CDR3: CASSQAPATGAFF

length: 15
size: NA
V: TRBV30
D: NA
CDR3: CAWSVRAGSSYEQYF

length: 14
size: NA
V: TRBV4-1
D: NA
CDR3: CASSQLTKEETQYF

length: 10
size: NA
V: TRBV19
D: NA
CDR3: CASIGQKAFF